The 10 T cell receptor beta chains presented below share a single source sample, sequenced in a study of blood T cell repertoires in COVID-19. Produced via immunoSEQ multiplex PCR; TCRdb's table is partial and in-frame only. The data hold approximately 51,000 clones, with more than 85% observed a single time. Source material: peripheral blood. These receptor sequences come from a man aged 35 to 55 with active COVID-19.

The chain recombines TRBV27 with TRBJ2-1; 9 nucleotides match TRBD2. Germline values: CDR1 MNHEY, CDR2 SMNVEV (reference sequence). There are 15 residues in the CDR3. V dropped 3 bases and J dropped 6; count of bases not matched to a gene: 6. CDR3 sequence reads: CASSFQLAGTNEQFF. CDR3 nucleotides: TGTGCCAGCAGTTTCCAACTAGCGGGTACCAATGAGCAGTTCTTC.

The rearrangement uses TRBV24-1 and TRBJ2-1; 8 positions agree with TRBD1. The CDR3 totals 14 residues. Per the germline V gene, CDR1 is KGHDR and CDR2 is SFDVKD. J gave up 7 bases and V 10 bases, and 11 bases lay outside the gene matches. The CDR3 is CATGAGTGMNEQFF. The CDR3, as DNA: TGTGCCACGGGAGCCGGGACAGGAATGAATGAGCAGTTCTTC.

The chain links TRBV6-5 to TRBJ2-2; perhaps TRBD2 as D (6 bases). Trimming stripped 8 bases from V and 6 bases from J, with 7 bases between. This CDR3 has 11 amino acids. Germline CDR1 MNHEY, CDR2 SVGAGI. The CDR3, as DNA: TGTGCCAGCGGGGACTCCGGGGAGCTGTTTTTT. Encoded protein: CASGDSGELFF.

The V and J genes are TRBV28 and TRBJ1-4, with a weak D call TRBD1 (6 bases). CDR3 size: 17 residues. Germline CDR1 is MDHEN and CDR2 is SYDVKM. V lost 3 bases to trimming and J lost 0 bases, with 14 bases between them. This CDR3 reads CASSFWTVLATNEKLFF. CDR3 nucleotides: TGTGCCAGCAGTTTTTGGACAGTTCTTGCAACTAATGAAAAACTGTTTTTT.

The chain recombines TRBV7-8 with TRBJ1-5; possibly TRBD1 for D (5 bases). The CDR3 is 16 amino acids. With 1 base removed from V and 3 bases from J, the gap between germline ends came to 13 bases. The germline gives CDR1 SGHVS, CDR2 FQNEAQ. In DNA, the CDR3 is TGTGCCAGCAGCTTAGAGGGGAGGGGAATCAATCAGCCCCAGCATTTT. It codes for CASSLEGRGINQPQHF. Filled out from reference TRBV7-8 and TRBJ1-5, the complete variable domain reads GAGVSQSPRYKVAKRGQDVALRCDPISGHVSLFWYQQALGQGPEFLTYFQNEAQLDKSGLPSDRFFAERPEGSVSTLKIQRTQQEDSAVYLCASSLEGRGINQPQHFGDGTRLSIL.

The gene calls are TRBV9 and TRBJ1-2; D not resolved. The CDR3 length is 16 residues. The germline V gene has CDR1 SGDLS and CDR2 YYNGEE. V shed 0 bases and J shed 2 bases, with 14 bases lying between them. CDR3 residues: CASSVATEENNYGYTF. The CDR3 DNA follows: TGTGCCAGCAGCGTAGCTACCGAGGAGAACAACTATGGCTACACCTTC.

The chain links TRBV18 to TRBJ1-3, with D perhaps TRBD1 (6 bases). In germline, CDR1 is KGHSH, CDR2 LQKENI. With 3 bases removed from V and 2 bases from J, the gap between germline ends came to 11 bases. The CDR3 length is 15 residues. The CDR3, as DNA: TGTGCCAGCTCACCGGGGGGGCTCGCTGGAAACACCATATATTTT. Translated, it gives CASSPGGLAGNTIYF.

CDR3 protein: CASSEAPGQGINEQFF. CDR3 DNA: TGCGCCAGCAGTGAGGCTCCGGGACAGGGCATTAATGAGCAGTTCTTC. This chain connects TRBV10-1 to TRBJ2-1; TRBD1 matches 9 bases. Germline V gene lookup returns CDR1 WNHNN and CDR2 SYGVQD (reference sequence). J was trimmed by 7 bases and V by 2 bases; bases with no gene match: 9. This CDR3 spans 16 amino acids.

The chain combines TRBV5-6 with TRBJ2-7; 10 bases are a match to TRBD2. The CDR3 is 15 amino acids. J lost 5 bases, V lost 4 bases, and 9 bases had no gene match. CDR1 SGHDT and CDR2 YYEEEE come from the germline V gene. CDR3 residues: CASSPLTSGIDEQYF. Written as DNA, the CDR3 is TGTGCCAGCAGCCCCCTAACTAGCGGGATCGACGAGCAGTACTTC.

This clone was picked up one time. The chain joins TRBV6-1 to TRBJ2-1; the D is unclear. The CDR3 covers 13 residues. Germline CDR1 is MNHNS and CDR2 is SASEGT. Trimming stripped 2 bases from V and 7 bases from J, with 9 bases between. The CDR3 loop reads CASSEIVLNEQFF. The CDR3 nucleotides read TGTGCCAGCAGTGAAATAGTTTTGAATGAGCAGTTCTTC.